A selection of T cell receptor beta chains follows, all from one sample in a study of shared clonotypes between healthy human individuals. Sequencing was performed with immunoSEQ multiplex PCR; in TCRdb, only in-frame clones are kept and a portion is missing. The sample gives under 2,500,000 clones, 90% to 96% of which show up once; 0.13% is in the top ten. Material for sequencing was naive CD4+ T cells sorted from blood. These receptors all stem from a man aged 18 to 30 in good health. Each CDR3 is given with its conserved first and last residue. A D gene is named only where the DNA matches it firmly. Rows may omit the clone size; those that give it use once, few, many or a size class.

>TRBV6-5|.|TRBJ2-5|.
TGTGCCAGCAGTCGGTGGCAGGGCGAGACCCAGTACTTC
CASSRWQGETQYF
>TRBV2|.|TRBJ1-2|.
TGTGCCAGCAGAATCAGGACTACATATGGCTACACCTTC
CASRIRTTYGYTF
>TRBV9|.|TRBJ2-5|TRBD2
TGTGCCAGCAGCGTAGCAGCGGGGGGCCAAGAGACCCAGTACTTC
CASSVAAGGQETQYF
>TRBV2|.|TRBJ2-7|.
TGTGCCAGCAGCGGGGACGCCTACGAGCAGTACTTC
CASSGDAYEQYF
>TRBV19|.|TRBJ2-1|TRBD2
TGTGCCAGTAGTAGCGGGAGGGGGGACAATGAGCAGTTCTTC
CASSSGRGDNEQFF
>TRBV10-2|once|TRBJ1-5|.
TGCGCCAGCAGTGAGTCGGGGGGCGAACAGCCCCAGCATTTT
CASSESGGEQPQHF
>TRBV5-1|.|TRBJ1-2|.
TGCGCCAGCAGTCCCAAGAAAACCGCCGGGACACTTGTTTATGGCTACACCTTC
CASSPKKTAGTLVYGYTF
>TRBV6-1|.|TRBJ1-6|TRBD1
TGTGCCAGCAGTGAACGGACAGGCAGTTCACCCCTCCACTTT
CASSERTGSSPLHF
>TRBV28|.|TRBJ2-7|TRBD2
TGTGCCAGCAGTCCGTCGGGGGGTCGGCCCTACGAGCAGTACTTC
CASSPSGGRPYEQYF
>TRBV5-1|.|TRBJ2-1|TRBD1
TGCGCCAGCAACGAAGGGACAGGGAACAATGAGCAGTTCTTC
CASNEGTGNNEQFF
>TRBV5-6|.|TRBJ1-6|TRBD1
TGTGCCAGCAGCTATACAGGGGGCAATTCACCCCTCCACTTT
CASSYTGGNSPLHF
>TRBV5-4|.|TRBJ1-3|.
TGTGCCAGCAGCTTAACTCCCCGGGACCGTCGGAACACCATATATTTT
CASSLTPRDRRNTIYF
>TRBV4-2|.|TRBJ2-5|TRBD2
TGTGCCAGCAGCCAAGACGGGGCGGGGGGGCATACCCAGTACTTC
CASSQDGAGGHTQYF
>TRBV7-9|.|TRBJ2-5|.
TGTGCCAGCAGCCCACGACAGGACCTCCAAGAGACCCAGTACTTC
CASSPRQDLQETQYF
>TRBV5-1|.|TRBJ2-1|TRBD1
TGCGCCAGCAGCTTGGAAACAGGGGTAGGCAATGAGCAGTTCTTC
CASSLETGVGNEQFF
>TRBV5-1|once|TRBJ2-7|.
TGCGCCAGCAGCTTTCGGGGCACCACCTACGAGCAGTACTTC
CASSFRGTTYEQYF
>TRBV5-8|.|TRBJ1-5|.
TGTGCCAGCAGCGCAGGGTATCAGGGCAATCAGCCCCAGCATTTT
CASSAGYQGNQPQHF
>TRBV25-1|.|TRBJ2-3|.
TGTGCCAGCGGTGGACGCACAGATACGCAGTATTTT
CASGGRTDTQYF
>TRBV14|.|TRBJ1-1|.
TGTGCCAGCAGCCTACAATTGAACACTGAAGCTTTCTTT
CASSLQLNTEAFF
>TRBV30|.|TRBJ2-5|.
TGTGCCTGGAGTGATTCAGAGACCCAGTACTTC
CAWSDSETQYF
>TRBV11-3|.|TRBJ2-7|.
TGTGCCAGCAGCTTCGAGAGGACCTCCTACGAGCAGTACTTC
CASSFERTSYEQYF
>TRBV10-3|once|TRBJ2-7|.
TGTGCCAGCGGGACGAACGCCTACGAGCAGTACTTC
CASGTNAYEQYF
>TRBV30|.|TRBJ2-7|.
TGTGCCTGGAGCGGTTTGAACATACAGTACTTC
CAWSGLNIQYF
>TRBV2|.|TRBJ2-4|.
TGTGCCAGCATGGGACGTGTAGGCAAAAACATTCAGTACTTC
CASMGRVGKNIQYF
>TRBV5-1|.|TRBJ1-1|.
TGCGCCAGCAGCAAAACAGGGAACACTGAAGCTTTCTTT
CASSKTGNTEAFF
>TRBV6-1|.|TRBJ2-7|.
TGTGCCAGCAGTGAGGATGTACATGGGGCTGGCGAGCAGTACTTC
CASSEDVHGAGEQYF
>TRBV28|.|TRBJ1-6|TRBD1
TGTGCCAGCAGTCCTAGGGACAGGAAGGGACACTCACCCCTCCACTTT
CASSPRDRKGHSPLHF
>TRBV7-2|.|TRBJ2-7|.
TGTGCCAGCAGCCCTGGGGCGGGCGGAATGATTGGCGAGCAGTACTTC
CASSPGAGGMIGEQYF
>TRBV28|.|TRBJ2-1|TRBD2
TGTGCCATCATCAGTAGCGGGGGCTTGGCTGAGCAGTTCTTC
CAIISSGGLAEQFF
>TRBV5-1|.|TRBJ1-1|.
TGCGCCAGCAGCTTCTTTGCCCACACTGAAGCTTTCTTT
CASSFFAHTEAFF